Listed below are T cell receptor beta chains from one sample, sequenced in a study of blood T cell repertoires in COVID-19. Data came from immunoSEQ multiplex PCR; TCRdb stores just in-frame clones and leaves some out. The table records about 240,000 clones, roughly 85% of them present only once. Material for sequencing was peripheral blood. These receptors originate from a man aged 50-59 years with COVID-19, enrolled during active disease. Both conserved end residues are part of each CDR3. The D gene is left open where the match is weak. Not every row has a clone size; where given, it reads once, few, many or a size class.

cdr3_length: 17
j_call: TRBJ2-3
v_call: TRBV5-1
d_call: TRBD2
clone_size: -
cdr3_nt: TGCGCCAGCAGCTCGGGGGCGACTAGCGGGGGGTCAGATACGCAGTATTTT
cdr3_aa: CASSSGATSGGSDTQYF

cdr3_length: 17
j_call: TRBJ1-5
v_call: TRBV3-1/TRBV3-2
d_call: -
clone_size: -
cdr3_nt: TGTGCCAGCAGCCAAGATGAAAAGGGGGGGGGCAATCAGCCCCAGCATTTT
cdr3_aa: CASSQDEKGGGNQPQHF

cdr3_length: 13
j_call: TRBJ1-5
v_call: TRBV29-1
d_call: -
clone_size: -
cdr3_nt: TGCAGCGTTGCCAGGGACTCCAATCAGCCCCAGCATTTT
cdr3_aa: CSVARDSNQPQHF

cdr3_length: 16
j_call: TRBJ1-4
v_call: TRBV7-2
d_call: TRBD1
clone_size: -
cdr3_nt: TGTGCCAGCAGCTGGACAGGGAATCGGCCTAATGAAAAACTGTTTTTT
cdr3_aa: CASSWTGNRPNEKLFF

cdr3_length: 15
j_call: TRBJ1-4
v_call: TRBV7-8
d_call: -
clone_size: -
cdr3_nt: TGTGCCAGCAGCTTAGAGACAGGACCTAATGAAAAACTGTTTTTT
cdr3_aa: CASSLETGPNEKLFF

cdr3_length: 14
j_call: TRBJ1-6
v_call: TRBV2
d_call: -
clone_size: once
cdr3_nt: TGTGCCAGCAGTACAACGAGGGAATCTTCACCCCTCCACTTT
cdr3_aa: CASSTTRESSPLHF

cdr3_length: 15
j_call: TRBJ2-7
v_call: TRBV28
d_call: -
clone_size: -
cdr3_nt: TGTGCCAGCAACTACCGCCTCAGGGGAAATTACGAGCAGTACTTC
cdr3_aa: CASNYRLRGNYEQYF

cdr3_length: 13
j_call: TRBJ1-2
v_call: TRBV3-1/TRBV3-2
d_call: -
clone_size: -
cdr3_nt: TGTGCCAGCAGCCAACCGAGGGGGTTTGGCTACACCTTC
cdr3_aa: CASSQPRGFGYTF

cdr3_length: 14
j_call: TRBJ2-3
v_call: TRBV2
d_call: -
clone_size: -
cdr3_nt: TGTGCCAGCAGAGGGGTAGCGGGCACAGATACGCAGTATTTT
cdr3_aa: CASRGVAGTDTQYF

cdr3_length: 16
j_call: TRBJ2-2
v_call: TRBV2
d_call: TRBD2
clone_size: -
cdr3_nt: TGTGCCAGCAGTGACCAACTAGCGGTGGGCCCCGGGGAGCTGTTTTTT
cdr3_aa: CASSDQLAVGPGELFF

cdr3_length: 15
j_call: TRBJ2-7
v_call: TRBV6-5
d_call: TRBD1
clone_size: -
cdr3_nt: TGTGCCAGCACTCAACCGGGACAGGGAGCCCACGAGCAGTACTTC
cdr3_aa: CASTQPGQGAHEQYF

cdr3_length: 14
j_call: TRBJ1-4
v_call: TRBV6-2/TRBV6-3
d_call: -
clone_size: -
cdr3_nt: TGTGCCAGCAGTCAAATGGGCAGGAATGAAAAACTGTTTTTT
cdr3_aa: CASSQMGRNEKLFF

cdr3_length: 15
j_call: TRBJ1-2
v_call: TRBV6-5
d_call: TRBD1
clone_size: -
cdr3_nt: TGTGCCAGCAGTTCTTTCGCCAGGGGGCTCGATGGCTACACCTTC
cdr3_aa: CASSSFARGLDGYTF

cdr3_length: 15
j_call: TRBJ1-5
v_call: TRBV6-2/TRBV6-3
d_call: TRBD1
clone_size: -
cdr3_nt: TGTGCCAGCAGTTACGCCGGGACAGAGTATCAGCCCCAGCATTTT
cdr3_aa: CASSYAGTEYQPQHF

cdr3_length: 14
j_call: TRBJ1-5
v_call: TRBV20-1
d_call: -
clone_size: -
cdr3_nt: TGCAGTGCTAGTGGTTATAGTAGCAATCAGCCCCAGCATTTT
cdr3_aa: CSASGYSSNQPQHF

cdr3_length: 13
j_call: TRBJ1-1
v_call: TRBV27
d_call: -
clone_size: -
cdr3_nt: TGTGCCAGCAGTTTGACTCCGTTCACTGAAGCTTTCTTT
cdr3_aa: CASSLTPFTEAFF

cdr3_length: 12
j_call: TRBJ2-1
v_call: TRBV11-1
d_call: TRBD1
clone_size: -
cdr3_nt: TGTGCCAGCAGCACCGGGACAGGTGAGCAGTTCTTC
cdr3_aa: CASSTGTGEQFF

cdr3_length: 13
j_call: TRBJ2-7
v_call: TRBV15
d_call: -
clone_size: -
cdr3_nt: TGTGCCACCAGCCGGGACAACTCCTACGAGCAGTACTTC
cdr3_aa: CATSRDNSYEQYF

cdr3_length: 19
j_call: TRBJ1-2
v_call: TRBV4-1
d_call: -
clone_size: -
cdr3_nt: TGCGCCAGCAGCCAGACCCGCGTCGGCGGTCCCATAAACGGGTATGGCTACACCTTC
cdr3_aa: CASSQTRVGGPINGYGYTF

cdr3_length: 16
j_call: TRBJ2-7
v_call: TRBV28
d_call: TRBD1
clone_size: -
cdr3_nt: TGTGCCAACCTAACCGGGACAGGGGCCCTCCCAGGCGAGCAGTACTTC
cdr3_aa: CANLTGTGALPGEQYF

cdr3_length: 14
j_call: TRBJ2-1
v_call: TRBV11-2
d_call: TRBD1
clone_size: -
cdr3_nt: TGTGCCAGCAGCACCCTCGGGACAGGGAATGAGCAGTTCTTC
cdr3_aa: CASSTLGTGNEQFF

cdr3_length: 14
j_call: TRBJ2-2
v_call: TRBV2
d_call: -
clone_size: -
cdr3_nt: TGTGCCAGCAGCCTCGCCCAAGGGGTCGGGGAGCTGTTTTTT
cdr3_aa: CASSLAQGVGELFF

cdr3_length: 14
j_call: TRBJ2-1
v_call: TRBV7-9
d_call: -
clone_size: -
cdr3_nt: TGTGCCAGCAGCTTTGGGGGCCCCTACAATGAGCAGTTCTTC
cdr3_aa: CASSFGGPYNEQFF

cdr3_length: 15
j_call: TRBJ2-2
v_call: TRBV3-1/TRBV3-2
d_call: -
clone_size: -
cdr3_nt: TGTGCCAGCAGCCAAGAGGGCAGGTACACCGGGGAGCTGTTTTTT
cdr3_aa: CASSQEGRYTGELFF

cdr3_length: 14
j_call: TRBJ1-2
v_call: TRBV5-1
d_call: TRBD1
clone_size: -
cdr3_nt: TGCGCCAGCAGCCCGGGACAGGGGGCTCCTGGCTACACCTTC
cdr3_aa: CASSPGQGAPGYTF

cdr3_length: 13
j_call: TRBJ1-2
v_call: TRBV2
d_call: -
clone_size: -
cdr3_nt: TGTGCCAGCAGCCGGGGGAGTAACTATGGCTACACCTTC
cdr3_aa: CASSRGSNYGYTF

cdr3_length: 15
j_call: TRBJ1-2
v_call: TRBV7-8
d_call: -
clone_size: -
cdr3_nt: TGTGCCAGCAGCTTAGAGGCCAGGGATAACTATGGCTACACCTTC
cdr3_aa: CASSLEARDNYGYTF

cdr3_length: 17
j_call: TRBJ2-2
v_call: TRBV30
d_call: -
clone_size: -
cdr3_nt: TGTGCCTGGAGTGTATTTCTTCAGGCGGGGAACACCGGGGAGCTGTTTTTT
cdr3_aa: CAWSVFLQAGNTGELFF

cdr3_length: 15
j_call: TRBJ1-6
v_call: TRBV11-2
d_call: -
clone_size: once
cdr3_nt: TGTGCCAGCAGCTTGGGTCCGGGGATGGAATCACCCCTCCACTTT
cdr3_aa: CASSLGPGMESPLHF

cdr3_length: 12
j_call: TRBJ1-1
v_call: TRBV10-2
d_call: -
clone_size: -
cdr3_nt: TGCGCCAGCAATGACATGGGGCTAGGAGCTTTCTTT
cdr3_aa: CASNDMGLGAFF

cdr3_length: 14
j_call: TRBJ1-4
v_call: TRBV10-3
d_call: TRBD1
clone_size: -
cdr3_nt: TGTGCCATCAGTGATGGCAGGGGGAATGAAAAACTGTTTTTT
cdr3_aa: CAISDGRGNEKLFF

cdr3_length: 15
j_call: TRBJ1-2
v_call: TRBV5-1
d_call: -
clone_size: -
cdr3_nt: TGCGCCAGCAGGGGGGGACTTCCGACTAACTATGGCTACACCTTC
cdr3_aa: CASRGGLPTNYGYTF

cdr3_length: 15
j_call: TRBJ2-5
v_call: TRBV18
d_call: -
clone_size: -
cdr3_nt: TGTGCCAGCTCACCACCAAGCAGGGCTAGAGAGACCCAGTACTTC
cdr3_aa: CASSPPSRARETQYF

cdr3_length: 14
j_call: TRBJ2-7
v_call: TRBV13
d_call: -
clone_size: once
cdr3_nt: TGTGCCAGCAGCTCGAGGGGGGGGACCTACGAGCAGTACTTC
cdr3_aa: CASSSRGGTYEQYF

cdr3_length: 14
j_call: TRBJ2-7
v_call: TRBV7-2
d_call: -
clone_size: -
cdr3_nt: TGTGCCAGCAGCTTATGGAAGGGAGGCTACGAGCAGTACTTC
cdr3_aa: CASSLWKGGYEQYF

cdr3_length: 15
j_call: TRBJ2-3
v_call: TRBV5-6
d_call: TRBD2
clone_size: -
cdr3_nt: TGTGCCAGCAGCTTGACTAGCGGGGGGGCAGATACGCAGTATTTT
cdr3_aa: CASSLTSGGADTQYF

cdr3_length: 15
j_call: TRBJ1-1
v_call: TRBV5-4
d_call: TRBD1
clone_size: few
cdr3_nt: TGTGCCAGCAGCAGGGGACAGGGAGGGGTCACTGAAGCTTTCTTT
cdr3_aa: CASSRGQGGVTEAFF

cdr3_length: 18
j_call: TRBJ1-5
v_call: TRBV6-1
d_call: -
clone_size: -
cdr3_nt: TGTGCCAGCAGTGAAGCTGTTCGAGCCCAGGGAAGCAATCAGCCCCAGCATTTT
cdr3_aa: CASSEAVRAQGSNQPQHF

cdr3_length: 15
j_call: TRBJ1-5
v_call: TRBV3-1/TRBV3-2
d_call: -
clone_size: -
cdr3_nt: TGTGCCAGCAGCCAAGATATGAGGTTTAATCAGCCCCAGCATTTT
cdr3_aa: CASSQDMRFNQPQHF

cdr3_length: 14
j_call: TRBJ1-1
v_call: TRBV19
d_call: -
clone_size: -
cdr3_nt: TGTGCCACTTCATGGGGAGGCTCACCGTCTGAAGCTTTCTTT
cdr3_aa: CATSWGGSPSEAFF

cdr3_length: 13
j_call: TRBJ2-5
v_call: TRBV7-3
d_call: -
clone_size: -
cdr3_nt: TGTGCCAGCAGCTCCCCCGTAGAAAAGACCCAGTACTTC
cdr3_aa: CASSSPVEKTQYF

cdr3_length: 15
j_call: TRBJ2-1
v_call: TRBV4-1
d_call: TRBD2
clone_size: -
cdr3_nt: TGCGCCAGCAGCCAGGGTGGCGGGGGGGCGGATGAGCAGTTCTTC
cdr3_aa: CASSQGGGGADEQFF

cdr3_length: 13
j_call: TRBJ1-6
v_call: TRBV7-9
d_call: -
clone_size: -
cdr3_nt: TGTGCCAGCAGCCCCGAGACAGTTTCACCCCTCCACTTT
cdr3_aa: CASSPETVSPLHF

cdr3_length: 15
j_call: TRBJ2-7
v_call: TRBV5-4
d_call: TRBD2
clone_size: once
cdr3_nt: TGTGCCAGCAGCCCTGGGACTAGCGGCACCTACGAGCAGTACTTC
cdr3_aa: CASSPGTSGTYEQYF

cdr3_length: 13
j_call: TRBJ1-1
v_call: TRBV27
d_call: -
clone_size: -
cdr3_nt: TGTGCCAGCAGACCGGGAGAGGGGACTGAAGCTTTCTTT
cdr3_aa: CASRPGEGTEAFF

cdr3_length: 15
j_call: TRBJ2-1
v_call: TRBV6-5
d_call: TRBD1
clone_size: -
cdr3_nt: TGTGCCAGCAGGCCCTATAGGGGACAGGGTCATGAGCAGTTCTTC
cdr3_aa: CASRPYRGQGHEQFF